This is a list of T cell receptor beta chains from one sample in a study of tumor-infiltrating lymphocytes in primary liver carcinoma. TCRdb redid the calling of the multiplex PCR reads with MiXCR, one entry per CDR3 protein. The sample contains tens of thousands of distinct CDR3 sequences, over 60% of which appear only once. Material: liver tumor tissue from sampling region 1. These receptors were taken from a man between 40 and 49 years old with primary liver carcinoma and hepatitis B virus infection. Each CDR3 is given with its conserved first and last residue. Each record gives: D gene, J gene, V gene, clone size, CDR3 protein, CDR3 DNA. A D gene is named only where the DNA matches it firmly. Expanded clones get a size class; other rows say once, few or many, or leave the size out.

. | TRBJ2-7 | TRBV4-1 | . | CASSQDPAGAAQYF | TGCGCCAGCAGCCAAGATCCCGCTGGGGCTGCGCAGTACTTC
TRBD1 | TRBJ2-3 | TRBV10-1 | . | CASSSDRGQDTRYF | TGCGCCAGCAGTTCGGATAGGGGGCAAGATACGCGGTATTTT
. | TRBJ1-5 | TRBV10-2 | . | CASRTGGQSQHF | TGCGCCAGCAGGACGGGGGGTCAGTCCCAGCATTTT
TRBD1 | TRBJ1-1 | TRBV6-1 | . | CVISALPGQGWAFF | TGTGTCATTAGTGCACTCCCGGGACAGGGATGGGCTTTCTTT
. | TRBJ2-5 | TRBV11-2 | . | CASSLVSGGSRQETHYF | TGTGCCAGTAGCTTAGTCAGTGGGGGCAGTAGGCAAGAGACCCATTACTTC
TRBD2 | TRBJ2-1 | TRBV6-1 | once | CATSKLASGYNEQFF | TGTGCCACCAGTAAATTGGCTAGCGGGTACAATGAACAGTTCTTC
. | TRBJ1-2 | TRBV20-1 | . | CSARGEVGYTF | TGCAGTGCTAGAGGCGAGGTCGGCTACACCTTC
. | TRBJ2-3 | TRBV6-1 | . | CAILPEPEWDTQYF | TGTGCCATCCTCCCCGAGCCGGAGTGGGATACGCAGTATTTT
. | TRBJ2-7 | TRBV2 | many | CASSTQRLYEQYF | TGTGCCAGCAGCACCCAAAGATTATACGAGCAGTACTTC
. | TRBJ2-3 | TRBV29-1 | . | CRVSGEPVGVTQYF | TGCAGAGTTTCGGGAGAGCCGGTGGGAGTTACGCAGTATTTT
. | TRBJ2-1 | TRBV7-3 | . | CASSFRIGDNEQFF | TGTGCCAGCAGCTTTCGAATTGGAGACAATGAGCAGTTCTTC
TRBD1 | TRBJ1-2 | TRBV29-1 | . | CSVDQQGIAYGYTF | TGCAGCGTTGATCAACAGGGGATAGCCTATGGCTACACCTTC
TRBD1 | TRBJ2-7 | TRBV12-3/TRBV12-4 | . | CVSSIYRGQDEQYF | TGTGTCAGCAGTATTTACAGGGGCCAGGACGAGCAGTACTTC
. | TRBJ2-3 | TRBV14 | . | CTSNLLRGQIDTQYF | TGTACCAGCAACCTTCTAAGGGGCCAAATAGATACGCAGTATTTT
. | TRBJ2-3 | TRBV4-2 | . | CASNQDLGDIQYF | TGTGCCAGCAACCAAGACTTGGGAGATATACAGTATTTT
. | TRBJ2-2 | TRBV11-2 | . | CASTLVRTYSGTGELFF | TGTGCCAGCACCTTAGTTAGGACGTACTCAGGGACCGGGGAGCTGTTTTTT
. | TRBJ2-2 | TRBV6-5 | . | CASSYSRDTGRLLF | TGTGCCAGCAGTTACTCTCGGGACACCGGGAGGCTGTTATTT
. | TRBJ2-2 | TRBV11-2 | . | CDSSLVELAGTGELFF | TGTGACAGCAGCTTAGTGGAGCTAGCAGGAACCGGGGAGCTGTTTTTT
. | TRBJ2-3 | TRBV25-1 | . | CASTRGDTQYF | TGTGCCAGCACACGGGGAGATACGCAGTATTTT
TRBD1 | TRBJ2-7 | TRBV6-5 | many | CASSQSTGQADTYEQYF | TGTGCCAGCAGTCAATCCACGGGACAGGCGGATACCTACGAGCAGTACTTC
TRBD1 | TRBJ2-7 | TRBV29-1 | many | CSVRTGTSYEQYF | TGCAGCGTTCGGACAGGGACTTCCTACGAGCAGTACTTC
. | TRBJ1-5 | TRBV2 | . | CASSADRFTSNQPQHF | TGTGCCAGCAGCGCCGACAGGTTCACTAGCAATCAGCCCCAGCATTTT
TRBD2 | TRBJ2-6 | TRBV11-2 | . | CARSRFPAGGSGANVLIF | TGTGCCAGGAGCCGCTTTCCAGCGGGAGGCTCTGGGGCCAACGTCCTGATTTTC
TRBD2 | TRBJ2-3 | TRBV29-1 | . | CSVSGGPAGVTQYF | TGCAGCGTTTCAGGAGGGCCGGCGGGAGTTACGCAGTATTTT
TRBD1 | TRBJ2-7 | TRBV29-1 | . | CSASVPSGTGGAEHYF | TGCAGCGCTAGCGTACCTTCCGGGACAGGGGGCGCCGAGCACTACTTC
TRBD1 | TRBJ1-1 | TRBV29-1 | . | CSAPGGDRNTEAFF | TGCAGCGCCCCAGGGGGCGATCGGAACACTGAAGCTTTCTTT
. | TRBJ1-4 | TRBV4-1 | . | CASSQEEWATEKLYF | TGCGCCAGTAGCCAAGAAGAATGGGCTACTGAAAAACTGTATTTT
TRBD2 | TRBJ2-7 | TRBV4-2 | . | CASRQTAGGSYEQYF | TGTGCCAGCAGACAAACAGCGGGAGGGTCCTACGAACAGTACTTC
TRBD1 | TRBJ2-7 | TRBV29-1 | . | CSVDMGRQGSSYEQYF | TGCAGCGTTGATATGGGCCGACAGGGATCGAGCTACGAGCAGTACTTC
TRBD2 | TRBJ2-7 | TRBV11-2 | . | CTSSLGLAGSPFYEQYF | TGTACCAGCAGCCTGGGACTAGCGGGTTCCCCGTTCTACGAGCAGTACTTC
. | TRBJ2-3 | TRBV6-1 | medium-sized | CASSENPNPELDTQYF | TGTGCCAGCAGTGAAAACCCCAATCCTGAGTTAGATACGCAGTATTTT
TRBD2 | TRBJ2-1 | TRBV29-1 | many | CSVEGGASGRYNEQFF | TGCAGCGTTGAAGGGGGGGCTAGCGGGAGGTACAATGAGCAGTTCTTC
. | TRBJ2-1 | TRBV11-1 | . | CASTKGSGCGNQHFF | TGTGCCAGCACCAAGGGGAGCGGGTGTGGGAATCAGCACTTCTTC
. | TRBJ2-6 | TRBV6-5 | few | CASSREAGVDVLTF | TGTGCCAGTAGTCGAGAAGCTGGGGTCGACGTCCTGACTTTC
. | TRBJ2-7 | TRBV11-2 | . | CASKSGHSTYEQYF | TGTGCCTCTAAATCAGGGCATAGCACCTACGAGCAGTACTTC
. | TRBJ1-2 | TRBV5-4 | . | CASSVDRHYGYAF | TGCGCCAGCAGCGTGGACCGCCACTATGGCTACGCTTTC
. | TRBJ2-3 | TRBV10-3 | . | CPISEDATDTQYF | TGTCCCATCAGTGAGGACGCCACAGATACGCAGTATTTT
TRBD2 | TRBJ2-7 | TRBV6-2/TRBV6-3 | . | CASSYTSGISYEQYF | TGTGCCAGCAGTTACACTAGCGGGATCTCCTATGAGCAGTACTTC
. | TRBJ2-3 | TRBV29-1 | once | CSVGSAGWHTDTQYF | TGTAGCGTTGGGTCCGCGGGGTGGCACACAGATACGCAGTATTTT
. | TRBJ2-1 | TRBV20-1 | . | CSARDHDRSWGSYNEQFF | TGCAGTGCTAGAGATCACGACAGGTCCTGGGGATCCTACAATGAGCAGTTCTTC
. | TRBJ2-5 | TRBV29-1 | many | CSGGINGETQYF | TGCAGCGGCGGGATCAACGGGGAGACCCAGTACTTC
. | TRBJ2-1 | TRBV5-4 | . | CASSPGASPSNEQFF | TGTGCCAGCAGCCCTGGGGCCAGTCCCTCCAATGAGCAGTTCTTC
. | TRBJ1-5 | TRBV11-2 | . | CPSSTGRFPEPHHF | TGTCCCAGCAGCACCGGACGGTTTCCCGAGCCCCATCATTTC
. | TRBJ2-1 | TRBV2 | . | CASSENGGDPSYNEQFF | TGTGCCAGCAGTGAAAATGGGGGCGATCCCTCCTATAATGAGCAGTTCTTC
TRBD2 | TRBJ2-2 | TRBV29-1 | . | CSVPNGLALGELFF | TGCAGCGTTCCCAACGGACTAGCCCTGGGGGAACTGTTTTTT
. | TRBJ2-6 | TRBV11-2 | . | CASNHSRTQRGGANILTF | TGTGCCAGCAACCATTCCCGGACACAAAGAGGTGGGGCCAACATCCTGACTTTC
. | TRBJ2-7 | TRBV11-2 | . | CASSLNELAPQYF | TGTGCCAGCAGCTTAAATGAGCTGGCGCCGCAGTACTTC
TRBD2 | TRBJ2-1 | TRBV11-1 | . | CASSLTSGWNEQFF | TGTGCCAGCAGCTTGACTAGCGGGTGGAATGAGCAGTTCTTC
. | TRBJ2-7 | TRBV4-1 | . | CASNQRSLPGLSTPYEQYF | TGCGCCAGCAACCAACGGTCTCTCCCGGGACTCTCTACTCCCTACGAGCAGTACTTC
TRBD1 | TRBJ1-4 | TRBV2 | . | CASSVGTANEKLFF | TGTGCCAGCAGTGTGGGGACAGCAAATGAAAAACTGTTTTTT
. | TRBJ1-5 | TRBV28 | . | CASRLPGSYSNKPQHF | TGTGCCAGCAGATTACCCGGGAGCTATAGCAATAAGCCCCAGCATTTT
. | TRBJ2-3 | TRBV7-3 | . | CASSGERIFQTTDTQYF | TGTGCCAGCAGTGGCGAGCGAATCTTCCAGACCACAGATACGCAGTATTTT
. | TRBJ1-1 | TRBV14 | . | CTSSQNRAEAFF | TGTACCAGCAGTCAAAACCGGGCTGAAGCTTTCTTT
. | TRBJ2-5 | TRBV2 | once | CASVSSGGRGGETQYF | TGTGCCAGCGTCTCTTCCGGGGGGCGGGGTGGAGAGACCCAGTACTTC
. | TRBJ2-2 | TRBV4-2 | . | CTSSQETERELFF | TGTACCAGCAGCCAAGAGACCGAACGAGAGCTGTTTTTT
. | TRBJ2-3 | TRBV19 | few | CASSTPKASSTDTQYF | TGTGCCAGTAGTACCCCCAAAGCGAGCTCCACAGATACGCAGTATTTT
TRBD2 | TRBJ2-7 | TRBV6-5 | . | CASSYHRGGYEEYF | TGTGCCAGCAGTTACCATAGGGGAGGGTACGAGGAGTACTTC